Listed below are T cell receptor beta chains from one sample, sequenced in a study of CD8+ T cells in alopecia areata. Libraries were prepared by immunoSEQ multiplex PCR; TCRdb keeps only in-frame clonotypes and omits some of them. Found here are 150,000 to 200,000 clones, about 60% of them singletons; the top ten hold approximately 15%. The material was CD4+ T cells sorted from blood, obtained at week 24, from a patient treated with tofacitinib. These receptors came from a human donor with alopecia areata. The CDR3 runs from the conserved cysteine through the conserved F or W. The order of the fields is CDR3 DNA, CDR3 protein, clone size, J gene, D gene, V gene. A D gene is named only where the DNA matches it firmly. For some rows the clone size is stated as once, few or many, or as a class when expanded; others skip it.

CDR3 DNA: TGCAGCGTTGAAAGGTCGGTTGGGAACGGCGAGCAGTACTTC
CDR3 protein: CSVERSVGNGEQYF
clone size: NA
J gene: TRBJ2-7
D gene: NA
V gene: TRBV29-1

CDR3 DNA: TGCGCCAGCGCACCGACAACTAGGACCACTGAAGCTTTCTTT
CDR3 protein: CASAPTTRTTEAFF
clone size: few
J gene: TRBJ1-1
D gene: NA
V gene: TRBV5-1

CDR3 DNA: TGTGCCAGCCGGGACAGGGCCTCCGATTCACCCCTCCACTTT
CDR3 protein: CASRDRASDSPLHF
clone size: NA
J gene: TRBJ1-6
D gene: TRBD1
V gene: TRBV6-5

CDR3 DNA: TGTGCCTGGAATTTAGGTGGTGAGCAGTTCTTC
CDR3 protein: CAWNLGGEQFF
clone size: NA
J gene: TRBJ2-1
D gene: NA
V gene: TRBV30

CDR3 DNA: TGCGCCAGCAGCCCGGGACAAGAACGGAACAATGAGCAGTTCTTC
CDR3 protein: CASSPGQERNNEQFF
clone size: NA
J gene: TRBJ2-1
D gene: NA
V gene: TRBV5-1

CDR3 DNA: TGTGCCAGCAGTGTAATTGGGAATGGCTACACCTTC
CDR3 protein: CASSVIGNGYTF
clone size: NA
J gene: TRBJ1-2
D gene: NA
V gene: TRBV28

CDR3 DNA: TGTGCCAGCAGCCAAAATTCACCCCTCCACTTT
CDR3 protein: CASSQNSPLHF
clone size: NA
J gene: TRBJ1-6
D gene: NA
V gene: TRBV14

CDR3 DNA: TGTGCCAGCAGCTTCGACGGAAACTCTGGAAACACCATATATTTT
CDR3 protein: CASSFDGNSGNTIYF
clone size: NA
J gene: TRBJ1-3
D gene: NA
V gene: TRBV5-6

CDR3 DNA: TGTGCCAGCAGTGGGGGGACAGTTTACGAGCAGTACTTC
CDR3 protein: CASSGGTVYEQYF
clone size: NA
J gene: TRBJ2-7
D gene: TRBD1
V gene: TRBV25-1

CDR3 DNA: TGTGCCACCAGCCCGGGGCACACAGATACGCAGTATTTT
CDR3 protein: CATSPGHTDTQYF
clone size: NA
J gene: TRBJ2-3
D gene: NA
V gene: TRBV15

CDR3 DNA: TGCAGCGTTGATCCAGGGGCCAACTATGGCTACACCTTC
CDR3 protein: CSVDPGANYGYTF
clone size: NA
J gene: TRBJ1-2
D gene: NA
V gene: TRBV29-1

CDR3 DNA: TGCGCCAGCAGCTTGGAGGACGGTTACAATGAGCAGTTCTTC
CDR3 protein: CASSLEDGYNEQFF
clone size: NA
J gene: TRBJ2-1
D gene: NA
V gene: TRBV5-1

CDR3 DNA: TGTGCCAGCAGCTTAGGGGACTCGCCTGAAGCTTTCTTT
CDR3 protein: CASSLGDSPEAFF
clone size: few
J gene: TRBJ1-1
D gene: NA
V gene: TRBV7-9

CDR3 DNA: TGTGCCGGAGAGATTACAGATCCAAAATTGGAGCTGTTTTTT
CDR3 protein: CAGEITDPKLELFF
clone size: once
J gene: TRBJ2-2
D gene: NA
V gene: TRBV6-5

CDR3 DNA: TGTGCCAGCAGTTTTCGGGGAGACGGCACTGAAGCTTTCTTT
CDR3 protein: CASSFRGDGTEAFF
clone size: NA
J gene: TRBJ1-1
D gene: NA
V gene: TRBV6-6

CDR3 DNA: TGTGCCAGCAGCCCCTCGACAGGGCTCAACACCGGGGAGCTGTTTTTT
CDR3 protein: CASSPSTGLNTGELFF
clone size: NA
J gene: TRBJ2-2
D gene: TRBD1
V gene: TRBV5-6

CDR3 DNA: TGTGCCAGCAGTTACGCGCAGGGAAGGAGCTACGAGCAGTACTTC
CDR3 protein: CASSYAQGRSYEQYF
clone size: NA
J gene: TRBJ2-7
D gene: NA
V gene: TRBV6-5

CDR3 DNA: TGTGCCAGCAGTTACTCGGCAGGTAGTTACGAGCAGTACTTC
CDR3 protein: CASSYSAGSYEQYF
clone size: NA
J gene: TRBJ2-7
D gene: NA
V gene: TRBV7-9

CDR3 DNA: TGTGCCAGCAGTTACAACACTCAAGAGACCCAGTACTTC
CDR3 protein: CASSYNTQETQYF
clone size: NA
J gene: TRBJ2-5
D gene: NA
V gene: TRBV6-6

CDR3 DNA: TGTGCCAGCAGCTTATTATCAGCGGGGGCACTCCAAGAGACCCAGTACTTC
CDR3 protein: CASSLLSAGALQETQYF
clone size: many
J gene: TRBJ2-5
D gene: TRBD2
V gene: TRBV7-6

CDR3 DNA: TGCGCCAGCTCGTCCCGGACAGGGGACTCCTACGAGCAGTACTTC
CDR3 protein: CASSSRTGDSYEQYF
clone size: few
J gene: TRBJ2-7
D gene: TRBD1
V gene: TRBV5-1

CDR3 DNA: TGCAGCGCCGGCCGGGACAGAAGAAACCAAGAGACCCAGTACTTC
CDR3 protein: CSAGRDRRNQETQYF
clone size: few
J gene: TRBJ2-5
D gene: TRBD1
V gene: TRBV29-1

CDR3 DNA: TGTGCCAGCAGTGAATACAGGGGCCCGAATTCACCCCTCCACTTT
CDR3 protein: CASSEYRGPNSPLHF
clone size: NA
J gene: TRBJ1-6
D gene: NA
V gene: TRBV25-1

CDR3 DNA: TGCAGCGTTGAGGTTGTCAGGGGCGCCTATGGCTACACCTTC
CDR3 protein: CSVEVVRGAYGYTF
clone size: NA
J gene: TRBJ1-2
D gene: NA
V gene: TRBV29-1

CDR3 DNA: TGTGCCAGTAGGAACAGGGGGCATGTCTATGGCTACACCTTC
CDR3 protein: CASRNRGHVYGYTF
clone size: NA
J gene: TRBJ1-2
D gene: TRBD1
V gene: TRBV19

CDR3 DNA: TGTGCCTGGTGGGGAGGGACAGTAGGTGAAAAACTGTTTTTT
CDR3 protein: CAWWGGTVGEKLFF
clone size: NA
J gene: TRBJ1-4
D gene: TRBD1
V gene: TRBV30

CDR3 DNA: TGTGCCAGCAGTGAACTGATAGGTCAAGAGACCCAGTACTTC
CDR3 protein: CASSELIGQETQYF
clone size: NA
J gene: TRBJ2-5
D gene: NA
V gene: TRBV25-1

CDR3 DNA: TGTGCCAGCAGCCCTCAAGGGCGGGGGAGCTCCTACGAGCAGTACTTC
CDR3 protein: CASSPQGRGSSYEQYF
clone size: NA
J gene: TRBJ2-7
D gene: TRBD2
V gene: TRBV7-9

CDR3 DNA: TGTGCCTGGAAGAGACAGGGGGCCGTGAATTTACAAGAGACCCAGTACTTC
CDR3 protein: CAWKRQGAVNLQETQYF
clone size: NA
J gene: TRBJ2-5
D gene: TRBD1
V gene: TRBV30

CDR3 DNA: TGCGCCAGCAGCTTGGGACAGGGAGGCTATGGCTACACCTTC
CDR3 protein: CASSLGQGGYGYTF
clone size: many
J gene: TRBJ1-2
D gene: TRBD1
V gene: TRBV5-1

CDR3 DNA: TGCGCCAGCAGCGGGCTCGGGACAGGCGCCTACGAGCAGTACTTC
CDR3 protein: CASSGLGTGAYEQYF
clone size: NA
J gene: TRBJ2-7
D gene: TRBD1
V gene: TRBV5-1

CDR3 DNA: TGTGCCATCGGTATCGGGGGGTTATCCTCTGGGGCCAACGTCCTGACTTTC
CDR3 protein: CAIGIGGLSSGANVLTF
clone size: NA
J gene: TRBJ2-6
D gene: TRBD2
V gene: TRBV10-3

CDR3 DNA: TGCGCCAGCAGATTAGGGAGCACAGATACGCAGTATTTT
CDR3 protein: CASRLGSTDTQYF
clone size: NA
J gene: TRBJ2-3
D gene: NA
V gene: TRBV5-1

CDR3 DNA: TGCAGCGTTGGGGCGGGACAAGAGACCCAGTACTTC
CDR3 protein: CSVGAGQETQYF
clone size: NA
J gene: TRBJ2-5
D gene: NA
V gene: TRBV29-1

CDR3 DNA: TGCAGCGTTGCCGCCTCCGGGACAGGTTACAATGAGCAGTTCTTC
CDR3 protein: CSVAASGTGYNEQFF
clone size: NA
J gene: TRBJ2-1
D gene: TRBD1
V gene: TRBV29-1

CDR3 DNA: TGTGCCAGCAGTGAAGACAGGGTACGAAGTGGTGGAAACACCATATATTTT
CDR3 protein: CASSEDRVRSGGNTIYF
clone size: few
J gene: TRBJ1-3
D gene: NA
V gene: TRBV2

CDR3 DNA: TGTGCCAGCAGTTCCCTAGACAGGGCGAACACTGAAGCTTTCTTT
CDR3 protein: CASSSLDRANTEAFF
clone size: NA
J gene: TRBJ1-1
D gene: TRBD1
V gene: TRBV27

CDR3 DNA: TGTGCCAGCACCGAGGGGGTGAATGGCTACACCTTC
CDR3 protein: CASTEGVNGYTF
clone size: NA
J gene: TRBJ1-2
D gene: NA
V gene: TRBV6-5

CDR3 DNA: TGCGCCAGCAGCTCGTGGGAATCTGGGGCCAACGTCCTGACTTTC
CDR3 protein: CASSSWESGANVLTF
clone size: once
J gene: TRBJ2-6
D gene: NA
V gene: TRBV5-1

CDR3 DNA: TGCAGTGCTAGCCGACAGGAGGAGCAGTTCTTC
CDR3 protein: CSASRQEEQFF
clone size: NA
J gene: TRBJ2-1
D gene: NA
V gene: TRBV20-1